These T cell receptor beta chains were read from a single sample in a study of blood T cell repertoires in COVID-19. Only in-frame clones appear in the TCRdb table, and some are missing; sequencing was by immunoSEQ multiplex PCR. Counted here are 30,000 or so clones, 65% to 90% occurring once; the ten biggest clones make up 5% to 6.5%. The sample consisted of peripheral blood. These receptors came from a woman older than 75 with active or convalescent COVID-19. Both conserved end residues are part of each CDR3. D genes are given only for firm matches. Clone size appears in some rows only: once, few, many, or a class for an expanded clone.

abundance	v_gene	d_gene	j_gene	CDR3aa	CDR3nt
.	TRBV5-1	.	TRBJ1-2	CASSLGAAYGYTF	TGCGCCAGCAGCTTGGGGGCAGCATATGGCTACACCTTC
.	TRBV18	.	TRBJ1-2	CASSPEGDYGYTF	TGTGCCAGCTCACCGGAAGGGGACTATGGCTACACCTTC
once	TRBV7-9	TRBD1	TRBJ2-7	CASSSQGAEQYF	TGTGCCAGCAGCTCACAGGGGGCAGAGCAGTACTTC
.	TRBV19	.	TRBJ2-7	CASSIAGVDYYEQYF	TGTGCCAGTAGTATAGCAGGGGTGGATTACTACGAGCAGTACTTC
.	TRBV2	.	TRBJ2-5	CASSPNGGAVLQETQYF	TGTGCCAGCAGCCCGAACGGTGGGGCGGTACTCCAAGAGACCCAGTACTTC
.	TRBV28	.	TRBJ1-2	CASSPTDRDYYGYTF	TGTGCCAGCAGCCCTACGGACCGGGACTACTATGGCTACACCTTC
.	TRBV5-8	.	TRBJ2-7	CASREAETPSSYEQYF	TGTGCCAGCAGGGAAGCAGAGACACCAAGCTCCTACGAGCAGTACTTC
.	TRBV7-8	TRBD1	TRBJ2-3	CASRPDRGQGTDTQYF	TGTGCCAGCAGACCGGACAGGGGGCAAGGCACAGATACGCAGTATTTT
once	TRBV23-1	.	TRBJ1-3	CASSQPLSSGNTIYF	TGCGCCAGCAGTCAGCCACTGAGCTCTGGAAACACCATATATTTT
few	TRBV9	.	TRBJ2-7	CASSSRTNSYEQYF	TGTGCCAGCAGCTCCCGGACTAACTCCTACGAGCAGTACTTC
.	TRBV3-1/TRBV3-2	.	TRBJ1-3	CASSQPGPGNTIYF	TGTGCCAGCAGCCAACCAGGGCCCGGAAACACCATATATTTT
.	TRBV7-3	.	TRBJ1-6	CASSLGTSGVSPLHF	TGTGCCAGCAGCTTAGGGACCTCAGGGGTATCACCCCTCCACTTT
.	TRBV7-8	.	TRBJ1-6	CASSPGTSYSPLHF	TGTGCCAGCAGCCCCGGGACAAGCTATTCACCCCTCCACTTT
few	TRBV6-5	.	TRBJ1-3	CASSPGRAGNTIYF	TGTGCCAGCAGTCCAGGGCGAGCGGGAAACACCATATATTTT
.	TRBV19	TRBD1	TRBJ1-5	CASSPRTGKNQPQHF	TGTGCCAGTAGTCCAAGGACAGGCAAGAATCAGCCCCAGCATTTT
.	TRBV7-2	.	TRBJ2-7	CASSLGGTSSYEQYF	TGTGCCAGCAGCTTAGGTGGGACATCGAGCTACGAGCAGTACTTC
.	TRBV5-1	TRBD2	TRBJ2-7	CASSLGLAGVDEQYF	TGCGCCAGCAGCTTAGGACTAGCGGGAGTAGACGAGCAGTACTTC
.	TRBV5-3	.	TRBJ2-7	CARSLACPQDYEQYF	TGTGCCAGAAGCTTGGCCTGCCCGCAGGACTACGAGCAGTACTTC
once	TRBV7-3	.	TRBJ1-1	CASSLLAGQTEAFF	TGTGCCAGCAGCTTATTGGCAGGGCAGACTGAAGCTTTCTTT
.	TRBV19	.	TRBJ2-2	CASTTGYGELFF	TGTGCCAGTACCACAGGGTATGGGGAGCTGTTTTTT
.	TRBV9	.	TRBJ2-3	CASSVAFSLGGDTQYF	TGTGCCAGCAGCGTAGCCTTTAGCTTGGGGGGAGATACGCAGTATTTT
.	TRBV28	.	TRBJ1-2	CASSTEDSFNYGYTF	TGTGCCAGCAGCACCGAGGATTCGTTTAACTATGGCTACACCTTC
.	TRBV4-2	.	TRBJ2-7	CASSQDQDRGGYEQYF	TGTGCCAGCAGCCAAGATCAGGACAGAGGCGGGTACGAGCAGTACTTC
few	TRBV5-1	.	TRBJ2-1	CASSPGETYNEQFF	TGCGCCAGCAGCCCCGGGGAGACGTACAATGAGCAGTTCTTC
.	TRBV7-9	TRBD1	TRBJ2-2	CASSSLPGQGLGNTGELFF	TGTGCCAGCAGCTCCCTTCCCGGACAGGGGTTGGGGAACACCGGGGAGCTGTTTTTT
.	TRBV6-5	.	TRBJ2-5	CASSYSAARGETQYF	TGTGCCAGCAGTTACTCGGCAGCCAGGGGAGAGACCCAGTACTTC
.	TRBV14	TRBD2	TRBJ2-1	CASRPTGTNYNEQFF	TGTGCCAGCAGGCCTACCGGGACTAATTACAATGAGCAGTTCTTC
medium-sized	TRBV11-2	TRBD2	TRBJ2-3	CASSATSGGRSTDTQYF	TGTGCCAGCAGCGCGACTAGCGGGGGACGCAGCACAGATACGCAGTATTTT
.	TRBV29-1	.	TRBJ2-6	CSVEGGLSGANVLTF	TGCAGCGTTGAAGGGGGGCTCTCTGGGGCCAACGTCCTGACTTTC
.	TRBV7-2	TRBD2	TRBJ2-1	CASKKREGRNEQFF	TGTGCCAGCAAGAAGCGGGAGGGCCGGAATGAGCAGTTCTTC
.	TRBV3-1/TRBV3-2	TRBD1	TRBJ1-2	CASSLLRQGSGYTF	TGTGCCAGCAGCCTCCTACGACAGGGGTCTGGCTACACCTTC
.	TRBV6-5	.	TRBJ2-7	CASSYGVASSYEQYF	TGTGCCAGCAGTTACGGAGTAGCAAGCTCCTACGAGCAGTACTTC
.	TRBV10-3	TRBD2	TRBJ2-3	CATGGGAPTDTQYF	TGTGCCACCGGCGGGGGGGCACCCACAGATACGCAGTATTTT
.	TRBV27	.	TRBJ2-4	CASSSGKNIQYF	TGTGCCAGCAGTTCGGGGAAAAACATTCAGTACTTC
.	TRBV28	TRBD1	TRBJ2-7	CASTPPGQAYEQYF	TGTGCCAGCACCCCCCCGGGACAGGCTTACGAGCAGTACTTC
.	TRBV2	.	TRBJ2-7	CASSGRAGRYF	TGTGCCAGCAGTGGCCGGGCCGGGAGGTACTTC
.	TRBV7-2	.	TRBJ1-5	CASSLTDNQPQHF	TGTGCCAGCAGCTTAACAGACAATCAGCCCCAGCATTTT
.	TRBV24-1	.	TRBJ2-3	CATSGGRHRTDTQYF	TGTGCCACCAGTGGGGGCAGACACCGCACAGATACGCAGTATTTT
.	TRBV7-2	.	TRBJ2-3	CASSWGGGSVDTQYF	TGTGCCAGCAGCTGGGGAGGAGGCTCGGTAGATACGCAGTATTTT
.	TRBV7-6	.	TRBJ2-1	CASSLRGTQSSYNEQFF	TGTGCCAGCAGTCTTAGAGGAACCCAGAGCTCCTACAATGAGCAGTTCTTC
.	TRBV5-4	.	TRBJ1-1	CASSLDRLGTEAFF	TGTGCCAGCAGCTTGGACAGGTTGGGCACTGAAGCTTTCTTT
once	TRBV6-6	TRBD1	TRBJ1-2	CASSARGQGIDGYTF	TGTGCCAGCAGTGCAAGAGGACAGGGGATCGATGGCTACACCTTC
.	TRBV24-1	.	TRBJ2-1	CATSGGGGRYEQFF	TGTGCCACCAGCGGGGGAGGCGGTAGGTATGAGCAGTTCTTC
.	TRBV7-2	TRBD2	TRBJ2-7	CASSLAGGSHEQYF	TGTGCCAGCAGCCTAGCGGGAGGATCCCACGAGCAGTACTTC
once	TRBV30	TRBD1	TRBJ1-6	CAWSRRAGGGNSPLHF	TGTGCCTGGAGTAGAAGGGCAGGGGGTGGAAATTCACCCCTCCACTTT
.	TRBV6-5	TRBD2	TRBJ2-7	CASRPGAGGQYEQYF	TGTGCCAGCAGACCTGGGGCGGGAGGGCAGTACGAGCAGTACTTC
.	TRBV6-5	.	TRBJ2-3	CASRRTLTSTDTQYF	TGTGCCAGCAGACGAACCCTAACTAGCACAGATACGCAGTATTTT
.	TRBV18	.	TRBJ2-1	CASSPTGVTYNEQFF	TGTGCCAGCTCACCGACGGGAGTCACCTACAATGAGCAGTTCTTC
.	TRBV6-6	.	TRBJ2-1	CASSYRASTVGNEQFF	TGTGCCAGCAGTTACAGGGCTAGCACGGTTGGGAATGAGCAGTTCTTC
.	TRBV28	TRBD1	TRBJ1-2	CASLYLQGRSYGYTF	TGTGCCAGCCTCTATTTACAGGGGAGGTCCTATGGCTACACCTTC
.	TRBV11-1	.	TRBJ1-2	CANPKRRGSYGYTF	TGTGCCAATCCGAAAAGGAGGGGAAGCTATGGCTACACTTTC
.	TRBV29-1	.	TRBJ1-1	CSVEGAGPRRGAFF	TGCAGCGTTGAAGGGGCAGGTCCTCGAAGGGGGGCTTTCTTT
.	TRBV2	TRBD1	TRBJ2-7	CASSKDRGQWDEQYF	TGTGCCAGCAGTAAGGACAGGGGGCAGTGGGACGAGCAGTACTTC
.	TRBV27	.	TRBJ1-1	CASSLGGANTEAFF	TGTGCCAGCAGCCTGGGGGGTGCGAACACTGAAGCTTTCTTT
few	TRBV7-6	TRBD1	TRBJ1-6	CASSLSGQGSSYNSPLHF	TGTGCCAGCAGCTTATCAGGACAGGGGAGCTCCTATAATTCACCCCTCCACTTT
.	TRBV7-2	.	TRBJ1-6	CASSRTAVSYNSPLHF	TGTGCCAGCAGCCGGACAGCTGTCTCCTATAATTCACCCCTCCACTTT
.	TRBV27	.	TRBJ2-3	CASSPGWISTDTQYF	TGTGCCAGCAGTCCAGGCTGGATTAGCACAGATACGCAGTATTTT
once	TRBV4-3	.	TRBJ2-5	CASSQDGVHPVGTQYF	TGCGCCAGCAGCCAAGATGGTGTCCACCCTGTCGGGACCCAGTACTTC
.	TRBV6-6	.	TRBJ1-2	CASFSGLNYGYTF	TGTGCCAGCTTTTCGGGTCTTAACTATGGCTACACCTTC
.	TRBV11-3	TRBD1	TRBJ1-1	CASSAGGPGQANTEAFF	TGTGCCAGCAGCGCTGGGGGCCCCGGACAGGCTAACACTGAAGCTTTCTTT